This passage covers 21 T cell receptor beta chains from one sample sequenced in a study of human T cells and chemical hapten exposure. Each CDR3 protein is one row after TCRdb ran MiXCR on the RACE reads. The table lists tens of thousands of distinct CDR3 sequences, 9.3% of them singletons. Time point reported: patch test 1, 2 weeks after DPC sensitization. Treatment: therapeutic diphenylcyclopropenone sensitization with weekly scalp DPC. Specimen: whole blood, collected in connection with sensitization to the hapten diphenylcyclopropenone (DPC). The receptors were sampled from a woman aged 40 to 55 with alopecia areata. Some clones in this sample may be carry-over from other donors' samples.

There are many counts of this clonotype. Written as DNA, the CDR3 is TGTGCCAGCAGCCTGATCGGCGGGGGGGCCAAAGATACGCAGTATTTT. It is translated as CASSLIGGGAKDTQYF. V and J are TRBV7-8 and TRBJ2-3; 9 nucleotides line up with TRBD2. With V trimmed by 5 bases and J by 5 bases, 11 bases remained unmatched. CDR1 is SGHVS, CDR2 FQNEAQ, per germline. The CDR3 spans 16 residues.

In its sample, this clonotype was seen many times. The V call is TRBV19, the J call TRBJ2-7; D might be TRBD1 (5 bases). The CDR3 contains 12 residues. Trimming took off 6 bases at V and 3 bases at J, with 9 bases between the two ends. Per the germline V gene, CDR1 is LNHDA and CDR2 is SQIVND (reference sequence). This chain's CDR3 is CASRETGYEQYF. DNA of the CDR3: TGTGCCAGTAGAGAAACAGGCTACGAGCAGTACTTC.

This clonotype was recorded many times. The V call is TRBV24-1, the J call TRBJ2-3; 13 nucleotides align to TRBD2. With V trimmed by 3 bases and J by 2 bases, 1 base remained unmatched. Per the germline V gene, CDR1 is KGHDR and CDR2 is SFDVKD. The CDR3 is made up of 16 amino acids. The CDR3 DNA follows: TGTGCCACCAGTGATGGACTAGCGGGGGTCACAGATACGCAGTATTTT. Amino acid sequence: CATSDGLAGVTDTQYF.

This clonotype was seen repeatedly, ten times or more. The gene calls are TRBV29-1 and TRBJ1-2; D unresolved. The germline V gene encodes CDR1 SQVTM and CDR2 ANQGSEA. With 0 bases removed from V and 8 bases from J, the gap between germline ends came to 16 bases. This CDR3 has 14 residues. The CDR3 nucleotides are TGCAGCGTTGAAGATTTCAGAGTGGGCGCGGGCTACACCTTC. Translation: CSVEDFRVGAGYTF.

The genes are TRBV7-2 and TRBJ2-5; D possibly corresponds to TRBD1 (5 bases). Germline values: CDR1 SGHTA, CDR2 FQGNSA. The CDR3 has 14 amino acids. With 3 bases removed from V and 5 bases from J, the gap between germline ends came to 13 bases. CDR3 DNA: TGTGCCAGCAGCTTGTCCCCCTCAGGGGAGACCCAGTACTTC. It codes for CASSLSPSGETQYF.

The chain has TRBV29-1 and TRBJ2-3; TRBD2 matches 10 bases. The CDR3 spans 19 residues. The V gene end was trimmed by 0 bases and the J gene end by 2 bases; junction bases not matched to a gene: 14. From germline, CDR1 is SQVTM and CDR2 ANQGSEA. As DNA, the CDR3 is TGCAGCGTTGAAGATCTTTATTACACTAGCGGGGTTTCCACAGATACGCAGTATTTT. Translating it yields CSVEDLYYTSGVSTDTQYF.

This clonotype was seen many times. The genes are TRBV7-6 and TRBJ2-2, with unresolved D. The CDR3 is made up of 14 amino acids. Germline lookup yields CDR1 SGHVS and CDR2 FNYEAQ. With 3 bases removed from V and 8 bases from J, the gap between germline ends came to 13 bases. The CDR3 region has the DNA TGTGCCAGCAGCTTGTTATTCTTCACAGGGGAGCTGTTTTTT. This translates into CASSLLFFTGELFF.

The chain links TRBV24-1 to TRBJ2-1, with 13 bases that match TRBD2. V lost 7 bases to trimming and J lost 4 bases; unmatched junction nucleotides: 3. CDR1 and CDR2 from the germline V gene are KGHDR and SFDVKD. This CDR3 has 15 residues. The CDR3 coding sequence is TGTGCCACCAGCGGGACTAGCGGGGCGTACAATGAGCAGTTCTTC. Protein product: CATSGTSGAYNEQFF.

This clonotype was observed many times. This chain links TRBV4-3 with TRBJ2-3; 7 nucleotides agree with TRBD2. Germline assignment: CDR1 LGHNA and CDR2 YSLEER. CDR3 size: 13 residues. The V segment lost 0 bases and the J segment 11 bases; nucleotides outside the gene matches: 5. The CDR3 loop is CASSQDRLARQYF. The CDR3 bases are TGCGCCAGCAGCCAAGACCGACTAGCTAGGCAGTATTTT.

The table lists this clonotype with many counts. This chain uses TRBV11-2 with TRBJ2-7; tentative D call: TRBD1 (7 bases). The CDR3 contains 15 residues. Trimming removed 1 base from V and 2 bases from J, with 12 bases in between. The germline V gene encodes CDR1 SGHAT and CDR2 FQNNGV. CDR3 residues: CASSLVEGAAYEQYF. The CDR3 DNA sequence: TGTGCCAGCAGCTTAGTGGAGGGGGCCGCCTACGAGCAGTACTTC.

CDR3 amino acids: CASSPGQGARQPQHF. Written as DNA, the CDR3 is TGTGCCAGCTCACCCGGCCAGGGGGCCCGTCAGCCCCAGCATTTT. This chain joins TRBV18 and TRBJ1-5, with 8 bases identical to TRBD1. CDR3 size: 15 residues. Germline V gene sequence: CDR1 KGHSH, CDR2 LQKENI. V shed 3 bases and J 6 bases; nucleotides not matched to a gene: 7.

As concerns this clonotype: A junction end diverges from the germline sequence, so it may reflect a read error. V and J are TRBV11-2 and TRBJ1-4; no reliable D call. The germline gives CDR1 SGHAT, CDR2 FQNNGV. The length of the CDR3 is 17 residues. The CDR3 region has the DNA TGTGCCAGCAGCTTAGGGCTAAAAGCGGCAACTAATGTAAAACTGTTTTTT. Residues: CASSLGLKAATNVKLFF.

This clonotype showed up many times. V gene TRBV5-1 combines with J gene TRBJ2-3; 10 bases align to TRBD1. V lost 5 bases and J lost 3; bases outside the gene matches: 3. Per germline, CDR1 SGHRS and CDR2 YFSETQ. The CDR3 consists of 14 residues. The CDR3 region is CASRDRGRTDTQYF. DNA of the CDR3: TGCGCCAGCAGGGACAGGGGGAGGACAGATACGCAGTATTTT.

This clonotype was recorded many times. The CDR3 DNA reads TGTGCCAGCGGGACAGGGTGGTCAAATCAGCCCCAGCATTTT. It specifies CASGTGWSNQPQHF. The chain has TRBV2 and TRBJ1-5, with 9 bases that match TRBD1. The germline V gene encodes CDR1 SNHLY and CDR2 FYNNEI. The trim removed 8 bases at V and 4 bases at J, leaving 6 bases unmatched. The CDR3 contains 14 residues.

The chain carries TRBV5-1 and TRBJ2-3; TRBD2 matches at 7 bases. Germline V gene sequence: CDR1 SGHRS, CDR2 YFSETQ. The CDR3 spans 15 residues. Unmatched junction bases numbered 6, after V lost 4 bases and J lost 1 base. The CDR3 reads CASSPPSGGTDTQYF. In DNA form, the CDR3 reads TGCGCCAGCAGCCCGCCCAGCGGGGGCACAGATACGCAGTATTTT.

This clonotype was observed many times. V usage is TRBV24-1 and J usage is TRBJ2-1, with D possibly TRBD1 on 5 matching bases. The germline CDR1 and CDR2 sequences are KGHDR and SFDVKD. V lost 3 bases and J 5 bases, leaving 10 bases between the germline ends. CDR3 size: 14 residues. The DNA of the CDR3 is TGTGCCACCAGTGATACCACAGGAAACAATGAGCAGTTCTTC. Residues: CATSDTTGNNEQFF.

In regard to this clonotype: Just one base apart from a much larger clone, this may be a read error. The chain combines TRBV2 with TRBJ2-5; 8 nucleotides match TRBD2. This CDR3 has 14 amino acids. Looked up from germline, CDR1 is SNHLY and CDR2 is FYNNEI. CDR3 DNA sequence: TGTGTCAGCAGCGGGGGCAACGACCAAGAGACCCAGTACTTC. Amino acids: CVSSGGNDQETQYF.

This clonotype was seen a handful of times. The V call is TRBV6-5, the J call TRBJ2-3; the D is unclear. The V gene lost 0 bases and the J gene lost 0 bases, with 7 bases spanning the gap. The CDR3 totals 15 residues. The germline V gene encodes CDR1 MNHEY and CDR2 SVGAGI. CDR3 nucleotide sequence: TGTGCCAGCAGTTACTCGGGCCTAAGCACAGATACGCAGTATTTT. This codes for CASSYSGLSTDTQYF.

This clonotype came up a few times. V gene TRBV5-1 combines with J gene TRBJ2-3, with D perhaps TRBD2 (5 bases). Trimming shortened V by 5 bases and J by 8 bases, and 15 bases separated the two germline ends. The CDR3 totals 13 residues. Germline V gene data show CDR1 as SGHRS and CDR2 as YFSETQ. The CDR3 DNA sequence: TGCGCCAGCAGTGTAGTTGGGGAGCGTACGCAGTATTTT. Residues: CASSVVGERTQYF. The variable domain in full, with the rest retrieved from reference TRBV5-1 and TRBJ2-3, is KAGVTQTPRYLIKTRGQQVTLSCSPISGHRSVSWYQQTPGQGLQFLFEYFSETQRNKGNFPGRFSGRQFSNSRSEMNVSTLELGDSALYLCASSVVGERTQYFGPGTRLTVL.

The sample holds many counts of this clonotype. The V and J genes are TRBV7-9 and TRBJ1-2; tentative D call: TRBD1 (6 bases). The length of the CDR3 is 13 residues. Germline values: CDR1 SEHNR, CDR2 FQNEAQ (reference sequence). Between the trimmed V and J ends, which lost 0 bases and 7 bases, there was a span of 9 bases. CDR3 nucleotides: TGTGCCAGCAGCTTAGCGGGGGGCTCTGGCTACACCTTC. Protein sequence: CASSLAGGSGYTF.

The chain is built from TRBV12-3 or TRBV12-4 and TRBJ2-5, with 12 bases aligning to TRBD2. This CDR3 is 19 amino acids long. J gave up 0 bases and V 7 bases, and 15 bases lay outside the gene matches. The CDR3 protein is CASTPLGLAGGTDQETQYF. The CDR3 coding sequence is TGTGCCAGCACTCCCTTGGGGCTAGCGGGGGGGACGGACCAAGAGACCCAGTACTTC.